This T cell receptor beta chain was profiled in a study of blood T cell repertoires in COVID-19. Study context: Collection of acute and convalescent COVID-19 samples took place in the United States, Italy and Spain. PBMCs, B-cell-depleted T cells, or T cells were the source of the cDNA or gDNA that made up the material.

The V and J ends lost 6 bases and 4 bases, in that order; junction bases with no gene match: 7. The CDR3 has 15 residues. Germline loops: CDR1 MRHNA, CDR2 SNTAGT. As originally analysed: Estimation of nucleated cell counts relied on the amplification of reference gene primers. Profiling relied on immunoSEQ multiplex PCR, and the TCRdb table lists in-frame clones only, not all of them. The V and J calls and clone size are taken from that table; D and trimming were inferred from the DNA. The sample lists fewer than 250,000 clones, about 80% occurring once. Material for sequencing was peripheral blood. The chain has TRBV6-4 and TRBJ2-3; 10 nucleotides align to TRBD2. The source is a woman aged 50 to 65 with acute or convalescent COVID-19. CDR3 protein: CASRLGLAEADTQYF. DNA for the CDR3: TGTGCCAGCAGACTCGGACTAGCGGAGGCAGATACGCAGTATTTT.